These 5 T cell receptor beta chains were sequenced from one sample in a study of beta chain features in type 1 diabetes. Expressed TCRB transcripts were sequenced because the isolated RNA had all been reverse transcribed beforehand. The table came from immunoSEQ multiplex PCR; TCRdb's copy has only in-frame clones and leaves some out. Found here are more than 130,000 clones, less than 9% of them singletons; the top ten hold around 1.3%. Sequencing input: central memory CD4+ T cells from blood. These receptor sequences come from a woman under 40 in good health.

This clone showed up just a few times. The chain is built from TRBV2 and TRBJ2-3; 13 nucleotides match TRBD2. Trimming removed 6 bases from V and 4 bases from J; junction bases left unmatched: 7. Germline values: CDR1 SNHLY, CDR2 FYNNEI. The CDR3 spans 16 residues. This CDR3 reads CASRGGLAGFADTQYF. DNA for the CDR3: TGTGCCAGCAGGGGGGGACTAGCGGGATTCGCAGATACGCAGTATTTT. Filled out from reference TRBV2 and TRBJ2-3, the complete variable domain reads EPEVTQTPSHQVTQMGQEVILRCVPISNHLYFYWYRQILGQKVEFLVSFYNNEISEKSEIFDDQFSVERPDGSNFTLKIRSTKLEDSAMYFCASRGGLAGFADTQYFGPGTRLTVL.

This clone was observed many times. This sequence joins TRBV30 and TRBJ2-6; 7 bases map to TRBD1. Germline trimming cut 0 bases from V and 3 bases from J; bases unmatched to any gene: 2. The germline V gene encodes CDR1 GTSNPN and CDR2 SVGIG (reference sequence). The CDR3 is made up of 15 amino acids. The CDR3 DNA sequence: TGTGCCTGGAGTGTAGGGACAGTTGGGGCCAACGTCCTGACTTTC. It yields the protein CAWSVGTVGANVLTF.

The chain has TRBV29-1 and TRBJ2-5; 9 bases align to TRBD1. The CDR3 is 15 amino acids. The V gene end was trimmed by 6 bases and the J gene end by 3 bases; junction bases not matched to a gene: 11. The germline gives CDR1 SQVTM, CDR2 ANQGSEA. For the CDR3, the DNA is TGCAGCGTCATCCCCCGGGACAGGGCAGAAGAGACCCAGTACTTC. Translating it yields CSVIPRDRAEETQYF.

In this sample, this clone turned up a few times. The rearrangement links TRBV28 to TRBJ1-2, with D perhaps TRBD1 (5 bases). CDR3 length: 13 residues. Germline loops: CDR1 MDHEN, CDR2 SYDVKM. Between the trimmed V and J ends, which lost 6 bases and 2 bases, there was a span of 10 bases. The chain's CDR3 is CASRVGQNYGYTF. The CDR3 bases are TGTGCCAGCAGGGTGGGGCAGAACTATGGCTACACCTTC.

The J gene is TRBJ1-1, the V gene TRBV6-1, with unresolved D. CDR3 size: 14 residues. Per germline, CDR1 MNHNS and CDR2 SASEGT. The germline V and J ends were trimmed by 7 bases and 0 bases, with 12 bases remaining between them. This chain's CDR3 is CASKPAVMNTEAFF. CDR3 coding DNA: TGTGCCAGCAAACCGGCGGTCATGAACACTGAAGCTTTCTTT.